The 22 T cell receptor beta chains below all came from one sample that was sequenced in a study of blood T cells in healthy people across ages. With a J-beta primer mix and a sample-barcoded 5' primer, a second PCR ran about 7 to 12 cycles. TCRdb called the 5' RACE reads again in MiXCR, with one record for every CDR3 protein. The sample comprises 1.5 million to 2 million distinct CDR3 sequences, under 30% of which are singletons, and over 7% rests with the top ten. The sample comprised blood. These receptors all stem from a woman in her twenties or thirties in good health.

This sequence joins TRBV3-1 and TRBJ2-3; D perhaps matches TRBD2 (6 bases). CDR1 and CDR2 (germline): LGHDT, YNNKEL (reference sequence). Trimming stripped 4 bases from V and 6 bases from J, with 23 bases between. The length of the CDR3 is 17 residues. As DNA, the CDR3 is TGTGCCAGCAGCCCCGATCCTTGGGACCCGGCGGGGGATACGCAGTATTTT. This translates into CASSPDPWDPAGDTQYF.

This chain connects TRBV4-3 to TRBJ2-2; D assignment may be TRBD1 or TRBD2 (5 bases each). Germline CDR1 LGHNA, CDR2 YSLEER. The CDR3 sequence is 15 residues long. The V gene lost 3 bases and the J gene lost 5 bases, with 13 bases spanning the gap. The CDR3: CASSQRGGITGELFF. CDR3 sequence (DNA): TGCGCCAGCAGCCAGAGGGGCGGAATTACCGGGGAGCTGTTTTTT.

CDR3 DNA: TGCGCCAGCAGGCCCCGGGACTTGTCCTACGAGCAGTACTTC. Encoded protein: CASRPRDLSYEQYF. This chain links TRBV5-1 with TRBJ2-7, with D tentatively TRBD2 (6 bases). This CDR3 comprises 14 residues. V was trimmed by 5 bases and J by 1 base, leaving 13 bases between them. Germline CDR1 reads SGHRS; CDR2 reads YFSETQ.

This clonotype was detected ten times or more. The chain joins TRBV29-1 to TRBJ2-5; possible D gene TRBD2, 6 bases. Germline V gene lookup returns CDR1 SQVTM and CDR2 ANQGSEA. V was shortened by 4 bases and J by 1 base, with 10 bases between the two germline ends. The CDR3 loop spans 13 amino acids. This CDR3 reads CSVVAGTQETQYF. CDR3 in DNA: TGCAGCGTTGTGGCGGGGACCCAAGAGACCCAGTACTTC.

This chain joins TRBV29-1 and TRBJ1-2; TRBD1 matches 8 bases. The V segment lost 0 bases and the J segment 3 bases; nucleotides outside the gene matches: 12. Germline V gene data show CDR1 as SQVTM and CDR2 as ANQGSEA. The length of the CDR3 is 17 residues. In DNA form, the CDR3 reads TGCAGCGTTGAAGATCTTCGAGGACAGGGCGGGTACTATGGCTACACCTTC. It specifies CSVEDLRGQGGYYGYTF.

This clonotype has only a few counts. V usage is TRBV7-2 and J usage is TRBJ2-3; D is undetermined. Germline V gene lookup returns CDR1 SGHTA and CDR2 FQGNSA. The CDR3 is made up of 14 amino acids. Trimming pared 6 bases from V and 2 bases from J, leaving 12 bases between. The CDR3 spells CASSPGRYTDTQYF. Here the CDR3 DNA reads TGTGCCAGCAGTCCGGGTCGTTACACAGATACGCAGTATTTT.

This clonotype turned up a few times. The rearrangement joins TRBV5-1 to TRBJ1-2; 10 bases map to TRBD1. The V segment lost 4 bases and the J segment 4 bases; nucleotides outside the gene matches: 7. The CDR3 runs to 15 residues. CDR1 SGHRS and CDR2 YFSETQ come from the germline V gene. The CDR3 loop is CASSPDWTGGYGYTF. CDR3 DNA: TGCGCCAGCAGCCCCGACTGGACAGGGGGCTATGGCTACACCTTC.

This clonotype was seen at least ten times. The gene calls are TRBV28 and TRBJ2-7; D is perhaps TRBD1 or TRBD2 (5 bases each). Germline V gives CDR1 MDHEN, CDR2 SYDVKM. V was pared by 6 bases and J by 7 bases, with 25 bases between. CDR3 size: 16 residues. The CDR3, as DNA: TGTGCCAGCAGAACAGGCGGCCAGGTGGCCCGCGGGGAGCAGTACTTC. Translation gives CASRTGGQVARGEQYF.

J is TRBJ2-3 and V is TRBV29-1, with D uncertain. Germline V gives CDR1 SQVTM, CDR2 ANQGSEA. The CDR3 has 12 amino acids. Deletions cut 3 bases from V and 4 bases from J, with 8 bases between. The DNA for the CDR3 is TGCAGCGTTGAGACAAGCTCAGATACGCAGTATTTT. Translated: CSVETSSDTQYF.

This clonotype showed up many times. The DNA of the CDR3 is TGTGCCAGCTCACCGGGACAGGGGTCCCTCTACGAGCAGTACTTC. As protein: CASSPGQGSLYEQYF. This chain uses TRBV18 with TRBJ2-7; 10 bases match TRBD1. Germline assignment: CDR1 KGHSH and CDR2 LQKENI. V shed 3 bases and J 3 bases; nucleotides not matched to a gene: 5. The CDR3 runs to 15 residues.

This clonotype was detected a few times. This chain links TRBV7-2 with TRBJ1-2; D ambiguous. V was clipped by 0 bases and J by 8 bases, with 13 bases between them. The CDR3 is made up of 14 amino acids. CDR1 and CDR2 (germline): SGHTA, FQGNSA. The CDR3 nucleotides are TGTGCCAGCAGCTTAGCCCGACAAGGCATGGGCTACACCTTC. This codes for CASSLARQGMGYTF.

J is TRBJ2-1 and V is TRBV20-1; D uncertain. Looked up from germline, CDR1 is DFQATT and CDR2 is SNEGSKA (reference sequence). CDR3 size: 12 residues. The ends were cut back, 6 bases at V and 8 bases at J, with 14 bases in the middle. Here the CDR3 reads CSADLEGDEQFF. The CDR3 DNA reads TGCAGTGCCGACTTAGAAGGCGATGAGCAGTTCTTC.

This clonotype has a single count. The chain is built from TRBV7-9 and TRBJ1-2, with 10 bases matching TRBD1. V lost 4 bases and J lost 7; bases outside the gene matches: 9. The germline gives CDR1 SEHNR, CDR2 FQNEAQ (reference sequence). This CDR3 has 15 amino acids. This CDR3 reads CASSSAGTGARGYTF. As DNA, the CDR3 is TGTGCCAGCAGCTCAGCCGGGACAGGGGCACGTGGCTACACCTTC. Together with reference TRBV7-9 and TRBJ1-2, the CDR3 gives the full variable domain: DTGVSQNPRHKITKRGQNVTFRCDPISEHNRLYWYRQTLGQGPEFLTYFQNEAQLEKSRLLSDRFSAERPKGSFSTLEIQRTEQGDSAMYLCASSSAGTGARGYTFGSGTRLTVV.

The rearrangement joins TRBV20-1 to TRBJ2-1, with TRBD2 matching 7 bases. The V and J ends lost 4 bases and 7 bases, in that order; junction bases with no gene match: 19. CDR3 length: 17 amino acids. Germline-derived CDR1 and CDR2 are DFQATT and SNEGSKA (reference sequence). CDR3 in amino acids: CSANPFGNAGVGNEQFF. The CDR3 bases are TGCAGTGCTAACCCTTTTGGAAACGCGGGAGTGGGGAATGAGCAGTTCTTC.

This clonotype was seen a few times. The rearrangement joins TRBV29-1 to TRBJ2-3; 11 positions agree with TRBD1. Germline lookup yields CDR1 SQVTM and CDR2 ANQGSEA. The CDR3 is 14 amino acids. J was trimmed by 5 bases and V by 3 bases; bases with no gene match: 4. The chain's CDR3 is CSVEDRGQRDTQYF. The DNA of the CDR3 is TGCAGCGTTGAGGACAGGGGGCAGAGAGATACGCAGTATTTT.

This chain links TRBV20-1 with TRBJ2-7; D possibly corresponds to TRBD2 (7 bases). This CDR3 is built from 13 residues. V dropped 3 bases and J dropped 6 bases, with 15 bases sitting between them. CDR1 is DFQATT and CDR2 is SNEGSKA in the germline V gene (reference sequence). CDR3 protein: CSARLRGGSEQYF. The CDR3 coding sequence is TGCAGTGCTAGGCTGAGGGGGGGTTCCGAGCAGTACTTC.

V and J are TRBV11-1 and TRBJ2-1; TRBD2 agrees at 9 bases. The end of the DNA is better explained by TRBJ2-7, so the J call may be wrong. From germline, CDR1 is SGHAT and CDR2 FQDESV (reference sequence). The CDR3 runs to 13 residues. CDR3 nucleotides: TGTGCCAGCAGCCGGACTAGCGACAATGAGCAGTACTTC. This sequence encodes CASSRTSDNEQYF.

The chain joins TRBV19 to TRBJ1-5; 8 bases match TRBD1. The CDR3 consists of 16 residues. Trimming took 5 bases from V and 6 from J; bases not matched to a gene: 12. In germline, CDR1 is LNHDA, CDR2 SQIVND (reference sequence). CDR3 amino acids: CASSVGQGVRIQPQHF. As DNA, the CDR3 is TGTGCCAGTAGTGTTGGACAGGGCGTTCGGATTCAGCCCCAGCATTTT.

The chain carries TRBV2 and TRBJ2-1; 8 nucleotides agree with TRBD1. Germline V gene sequence: CDR1 SNHLY, CDR2 FYNNEI. The CDR3 totals 14 residues. Trimming cost V 7 bases and J 8 bases; bases outside gene matches: 10. The CDR3 region is CASKRTGSIDEQFF. The DNA of the CDR3 is TGTGCCAGCAAGAGGACAGGGAGCATCGATGAGCAGTTCTTC.

Many counts were recorded for this clonotype. The chain is built from TRBV20-1 and TRBJ2-5, with 8 bases identical to TRBD1. CDR1 is DFQATT, CDR2 SNEGSKA, per germline (reference sequence). The length of the CDR3 is 11 residues. Trimming took 8 bases from V and 6 from J; bases not matched to a gene: 5. The CDR3 DNA is TGCAGTCAGGGGGCAGGAAAGACCCAGTACTTC. Translated, it gives CSQGAGKTQYF.

The V gene is TRBV7-8, the J gene TRBJ2-3, with 9 bases that match TRBD1. Germline V CDR1 and CDR2: SGHVS, FQNEAQ. The junction had 16 bases not matched to a gene; V was cut back by 1 base and J by 5 bases. The CDR3 has 19 residues. This CDR3 reads CASSLGAGQGLGNGDTQYF. The CDR3, as DNA: TGTGCCAGCAGCTTAGGGGCTGGACAGGGGTTGGGAAACGGAGATACGCAGTATTTT.

This clonotype is a singleton in its sample. A much larger clone lies a single base off, so this may be a read error. The chain links TRBV5-6 to TRBJ2-7; D is undetermined. Germline-derived CDR1 and CDR2 are SGHDT and YYEEEE. The CDR3 covers 15 residues. The ends were cut back, 0 bases at V and 7 bases at J, with 17 bases in the middle. The chain's CDR3 is CASSLGTLRRSEQYF. The CDR3, as DNA: TGTGCCAGCAGCTTGGGCACCCTTAGACGTTCGGAGCAGTACTTC. The entire variable domain, with the rest obtained from reference TRBV5-6 and TRBJ2-7, is as follows: DAGVTQSPTHLIKTRGQQVTLRCSPKSGHDTVSWYQQALGQGPQFIFQYYEEEERQRGNFPDRFSGHQFPNYSSELNVNALLLGDSALYLCASSLGTLRRSEQYFGPGTRLTVT.